This passage covers 25 T cell receptor beta chains from one sample sequenced in a study of cytomegalovirus exposure and HLA in healthy donors (dated by TCRdb to about 2017). The library was generated by the immunoSEQ multiplex PCR assay. For the multiplex PCR, a mixture combining 60 forward primers for TCR Vbeta segments and 13 reverse primers for TCR Jbeta segments was used. The table comes from immuneACCESS by way of TCRdb, which keeps in-frame sequences with V and J called. Part of the clones is missing from these tables; in studies checked, under half for an unresolved V gene and the rest for unknown reasons. The sample table shows about 140,000 clones, and over 60% are seen once. The leading ten clones occupy 1.5% to 2% of the sample. Specimen: PBMCs. The receptors shown here come from a man aged 35 to 55 in good health and CMV-seronegative.

In this sample, this clone turned up a few times. The V and J genes are TRBV18 and TRBJ2-2; tentative D call: TRBD2 (5 bases). Germline CDR1 reads KGHSH; CDR2 reads LQKENI. CDR3 length: 13 amino acids. V lost 3 bases to trimming and J lost 4 bases, with 6 bases between them. CDR3 residues: CASSPGVTGELFF. CDR3 nucleotide sequence: TGTGCCAGCTCACCGGGAGTCACCGGGGAGCTGTTTTTT.

The rearrangement uses TRBV5-6 and TRBJ1-2; D might be TRBD1 (5 bases). CDR3 length: 15 amino acids. The ends were cut back, 4 bases at V and 8 bases at J, with 21 bases in the middle. Germline values: CDR1 SGHDT, CDR2 YYEEEE. The CDR3 DNA reads as TGTGCCAGCAGCACCAGACAGTGGTCCCATCTCGGCTACACCTTC. Translated: CASSTRQWSHLGYTF.

The rearrangement uses TRBV2 and TRBJ2-5, with D unclear. V dropped 3 bases and J dropped 5 bases, with 10 bases sitting between them. This CDR3 contains 13 residues. Germline CDR1 and CDR2: SNHLY and FYNNEI. The CDR3 is CASSDSGLETQYF. The CDR3 bases are TGTGCCAGCAGTGATTCCGGGTTGGAGACCCAGTACTTC.

The genes are TRBV6-5 and TRBJ2-3; D may be TRBD2 (6 bases). The CDR3 covers 14 residues. Trimming took 6 bases from V and 7 from J, leaving 17 bases between them. CDR1 is MNHEY, CDR2 SVGAGI, per germline. This chain's CDR3 is CASSRIRTNYTQYF. The CDR3 coding sequence is TGTGCCAGCAGCAGAATCCGGACTAATTATACGCAGTATTTT.

This clone was counted between two and nine times. The chain employs TRBV4-3 and TRBJ1-1; 9 bases match TRBD1. With V trimmed by 4 bases and J by 4 bases, 1 base remained unmatched. CDR1 is LGHNA, CDR2 YSLEER, per germline. CDR3 length: 13 residues. As DNA, the CDR3 is TGCGCCAGCAGCCCGACAGGGGGCACTGAAGCTTTCTTT. Its translation: CASSPTGGTEAFF.

V usage is TRBV13 and J usage is TRBJ2-7; weak D call: TRBD2 (5 bases). With 5 bases removed from V and 4 bases from J, the gap between germline ends came to 15 bases. CDR1 and CDR2 from the germline V gene are PRHDT and FYEKMQ (reference sequence). The CDR3 runs to 14 residues. CDR3 nucleotide sequence: TGTGCCAGCAGCCCCGGGATTGGGAATTACGAGCAGTACTTC. This codes for CASSPGIGNYEQYF. The full variable domain, with the rest looked up from reference TRBV13 and TRBJ2-7, is AAGVIQSPRHLIKEKRETATLKCYPIPRHDTVYWYQQGPGQDPQFLISFYEKMQSDKGSIPDRFSAQQFSDYHSELNMSSLELGDSALYFCASSPGIGNYEQYFGPGTRLTVT.

V is TRBV7-3 and J is TRBJ2-1; perhaps TRBD1 as D (6 bases). V lost 7 bases to trimming and J lost 7 bases, with 14 bases between them. Germline V lookup: CDR1 SGHTA, CDR2 FQGTGA. The CDR3 is made up of 13 amino acids. CDR3 sequence: CASNMVRGNEQFF. As DNA, the CDR3 is TGTGCCAGCAACATGGTGAGGGGGAATGAGCAGTTCTTC.

This chain uses TRBV7-9 with TRBJ1-1; 10 bases line up with TRBD1. The germline CDR1 and CDR2 sequences are SEHNR and FQNEAQ (reference sequence). The CDR3 spans 15 residues. The V segment lost 2 bases and the J segment 5 bases; nucleotides outside the gene matches: 5. CDR3 DNA sequence: TGTGCCAGCAGCTTAATTAGGACAGGGGGAACTGAAGCTTTCTTT. It encodes CASSLIRTGGTEAFF.

The table lists this clone with a few counts. The chain couples TRBV14 to TRBJ1-2; D uncertain. Looked up from germline, CDR1 is SGHDN and CDR2 is FVKESK. Trimming left V 1 base short and J 5 bases short, with 8 bases between. The CDR3 length is 13 residues. The CDR3 loop reads CASSQARWYGYTF. The CDR3 region has the DNA TGTGCCAGCAGCCAAGCCAGGTGGTATGGCTACACCTTC.

V is TRBV30 and J is TRBJ2-1, with D tentatively TRBD2 (6 bases). Germline assignment: CDR1 GTSNPN and CDR2 SVGIG (reference sequence). The CDR3 totals 13 residues. Trimming shortened V by 1 base and J by 4 bases, and 8 bases separated the two germline ends. The CDR3 DNA reads as TGTGCCTGGAGTGCGGGGACTTACAATGAGCAGTTCTTC. Its protein product is CAWSAGTYNEQFF.

The rearrangement links TRBV27 to TRBJ2-1, with a tentative D call TRBD2 (6 bases). The V end lost 4 bases, the J end lost 4 bases, and 14 bases lay between the germline ends. Germline values: CDR1 MNHEY, CDR2 SMNVEV (reference sequence). The CDR3 length is 15 residues. The CDR3 sequence: CASSWGDFGYNEQFF. DNA of the CDR3: TGTGCCAGCAGTTGGGGGGACTTCGGATACAATGAGCAGTTCTTC.

J is TRBJ2-7 and V is TRBV2, with 10 nucleotides matching TRBD2. CDR1 and CDR2 (germline): SNHLY, FYNNEI. Unmatched junction bases numbered 9, after V lost 6 bases and J lost 7 bases. The CDR3 spans 14 residues. DNA for the CDR3: TGTGCCAGCAGCCCCGGACTAGCGGCCCCGGAGCAGTACTTC. Protein product: CASSPGLAAPEQYF.

The chain uses TRBV13 and TRBJ1-6; possibly TRBD1 for D (6 bases). Germline CDR1 and CDR2: PRHDT and FYEKMQ (reference sequence). V lost 0 bases, J lost 4 bases, and 10 bases lay in between. The CDR3 has 16 amino acids. The CDR3 is CASSLGVGGYNSPLHF. The CDR3 DNA reads TGTGCCAGCAGCTTAGGGGTAGGGGGTTATAATTCACCCCTCCACTTT.

The V gene is TRBV4-1, the J gene TRBJ2-2; TRBD1 might be the D (6 bases). V gave up 0 bases and J gave up 1 base, with 15 bases separating them. Germline V gene sequence: CDR1 MGHRA, CDR2 YSYEKL. The CDR3 is 18 amino acids. The chain's CDR3 is CASSQDPGTRWNTGELFF. CDR3 DNA sequence: TGCGCCAGCAGCCAAGATCCCGGGACACGATGGAACACCGGGGAGCTGTTTTTT.

This clone was recorded a few times. The CDR3 loop reads CASSEALGQGVNTEAFF. CDR3 DNA: TGTGCCAGCAGTGAAGCCTTGGGTCAGGGCGTTAACACTGAAGCTTTCTTT. The chain is built from TRBV2 and TRBJ1-1; maybe TRBD1 (5 bases). This CDR3 has 17 residues. Looked up from germline, CDR1 is SNHLY and CDR2 is FYNNEI. V lost 0 bases and J lost 2, with 16 bases in between.

This chain connects TRBV11-2 to TRBJ1-1; 8 bases are a match to TRBD1. Germline lookup yields CDR1 SGHAT and CDR2 FQNNGV. Trimming cost V 5 bases and J 0 bases; bases outside gene matches: 5. The length of the CDR3 is 15 residues. DNA for the CDR3: TGTGCCAGCAGCCCTTGGGACAGGATGAACACTGAAGCTTTCTTT. Residues: CASSPWDRMNTEAFF.

The table lists this clone with a count of one. This chain joins TRBV5-6 and TRBJ2-1, with D tentatively TRBD1 (5 bases). V was cut by 0 bases and J by 0 bases, with 10 bases left in between. The germline V gene has CDR1 SGHDT and CDR2 YYEEEE. CDR3 length: 16 amino acids. The CDR3 here is CASSLGGGSSYNEQFF. The DNA of the CDR3 is TGTGCCAGCAGCTTGGGGGGCGGCAGCTCCTACAATGAGCAGTTCTTC.

The rearrangement joins TRBV9 to TRBJ2-1, with D perhaps matching TRBD2 (5 bases). Trimming left V 4 bases short and J 0 bases short, with 14 bases between. Germline lookup yields CDR1 SGDLS and CDR2 YYNGEE. The CDR3 consists of 16 residues. CDR3 in amino acids: CASSPRTGSSYNEQFF. The CDR3 coding sequence is TGTGCCAGCAGCCCCCGGACTGGGAGCTCCTACAATGAGCAGTTCTTC. Together with reference TRBV9 and TRBJ2-1, the CDR3 gives the full variable domain: DSGVTQTPKHLITATGQRVTLRCSPRSGDLSVYWYQQSLDQGLQFLIQYYNGEERAKGNILERFSAQQFPDLHSELNLSSLELGDSALYFCASSPRTGSSYNEQFFGPGTRLTVL.

This chain links TRBV27 with TRBJ2-7, with D unresolved. V dropped 3 bases and J dropped 0 bases, with 6 bases sitting between them. The V gene's germline CDR1 is MNHEY and CDR2 SMNVEV (reference sequence). This CDR3 comprises 13 residues. CDR3 DNA sequence: TGTGCCAGCAGTTTCTCCAGCTCCTACGAGCAGTACTTC. Its protein product is CASSFSSSYEQYF.

Note on this clone: One end of the junction does not line up with germline, which may come from a read error. The chain links TRBV27 to TRBJ2-5; TRBD2 matches 16 bases. The V gene's germline CDR1 is MNHEY and CDR2 SMNVEV (reference sequence). The CDR3 totals 18 residues. The DNA of the CDR3 is TGTGCCAGCAGTCCCCCGGGACTAGCGGGGGGGTACCAAGAGGCCCAGTACTTC. It is translated as CASSPPGLAGGYQEAQYF.

This clone has only a few counts. V usage is TRBV29-1 and J usage is TRBJ1-1; weak D call: TRBD1 (5 bases). Trimming shortened V by 7 bases and J by 8 bases, and 23 bases separated the two germline ends. The CDR3 runs 14 residues. The germline V gene encodes CDR1 SQVTM and CDR2 ANQGSEA. The CDR3 DNA follows: TGCAGCGACAGTCCGCCGCGGGGGGGTGGGGAAGCTTTCTTT. It is translated as CSDSPPRGGGEAFF.

This clone was detected once. This sequence joins TRBV11-2 and TRBJ2-1; a possible D gene is TRBD1 (6 bases). The germline V gene has CDR1 SGHAT and CDR2 FQNNGV. With 1 base removed from V and 14 bases from J, the gap between germline ends came to 12 bases. This CDR3 region has 12 residues. The CDR3 bases are TGTGCCAGCAGCTTAGCCCTGGACAGTAAGTTCTTC. Translated, it gives CASSLALDSKFF. The variable domain in full, completed from reference TRBV11-2 and TRBJ2-1, reads EAGVAQSPRYKIIEKRQSVAFWCNPISGHATLYWYQQILGQGPKLLIQFQNNGVVDDSQLPKDRFSAERLKGVDSTLKIQPAKLEDSAVYLCASSLALDSKFFGPGTRLTVL.

The rearrangement links TRBV5-1 to TRBJ1-1, with D maybe TRBD1 (6 bases). Germline CDR1 SGHRS, CDR2 YFSETQ. The CDR3 sequence is 17 residues long. With 3 bases removed from V and 5 bases from J, the gap between germline ends came to 23 bases. CDR3 sequence reads: CASSSAQTTGRGTEAFF. The CDR3, as DNA: TGCGCCAGCAGCTCGGCCCAAACTACAGGGAGGGGGACTGAAGCTTTCTTT.

In regard to this clone: At one of its ends the junction is not consistent with the germline gene, which may arise from a read error. The sample has other DNA sequences that encode this CDR3 too. The genes are TRBV11-2 and TRBJ2-1; D perhaps matches TRBD2 (5 bases). From germline, CDR1 is SGHAT and CDR2 FQNNGV. The CDR3 length is 15 residues. This CDR3 is CASSLAPGTYNEQFF. The CDR3 DNA sequence: TGTGCCAGCAGTTTAGCTCCGGGGACCTACAATGAGCAGTTCTTC.

The CDR3 spells CASTSPGLAASTGELFF. The CDR3 bases are TGTGCCAGTACTTCACCGGGACTAGCGGCCTCTACCGGGGAGCTGTTTTTT. The chain couples TRBV19 to TRBJ2-2, with TRBD2 identical over 11 bases. CDR3 length equals 17 residues. Per the germline V gene, CDR1 is LNHDA and CDR2 is SQIVND (reference sequence). V lost 7 bases and J lost 5; bases outside the gene matches: 12.